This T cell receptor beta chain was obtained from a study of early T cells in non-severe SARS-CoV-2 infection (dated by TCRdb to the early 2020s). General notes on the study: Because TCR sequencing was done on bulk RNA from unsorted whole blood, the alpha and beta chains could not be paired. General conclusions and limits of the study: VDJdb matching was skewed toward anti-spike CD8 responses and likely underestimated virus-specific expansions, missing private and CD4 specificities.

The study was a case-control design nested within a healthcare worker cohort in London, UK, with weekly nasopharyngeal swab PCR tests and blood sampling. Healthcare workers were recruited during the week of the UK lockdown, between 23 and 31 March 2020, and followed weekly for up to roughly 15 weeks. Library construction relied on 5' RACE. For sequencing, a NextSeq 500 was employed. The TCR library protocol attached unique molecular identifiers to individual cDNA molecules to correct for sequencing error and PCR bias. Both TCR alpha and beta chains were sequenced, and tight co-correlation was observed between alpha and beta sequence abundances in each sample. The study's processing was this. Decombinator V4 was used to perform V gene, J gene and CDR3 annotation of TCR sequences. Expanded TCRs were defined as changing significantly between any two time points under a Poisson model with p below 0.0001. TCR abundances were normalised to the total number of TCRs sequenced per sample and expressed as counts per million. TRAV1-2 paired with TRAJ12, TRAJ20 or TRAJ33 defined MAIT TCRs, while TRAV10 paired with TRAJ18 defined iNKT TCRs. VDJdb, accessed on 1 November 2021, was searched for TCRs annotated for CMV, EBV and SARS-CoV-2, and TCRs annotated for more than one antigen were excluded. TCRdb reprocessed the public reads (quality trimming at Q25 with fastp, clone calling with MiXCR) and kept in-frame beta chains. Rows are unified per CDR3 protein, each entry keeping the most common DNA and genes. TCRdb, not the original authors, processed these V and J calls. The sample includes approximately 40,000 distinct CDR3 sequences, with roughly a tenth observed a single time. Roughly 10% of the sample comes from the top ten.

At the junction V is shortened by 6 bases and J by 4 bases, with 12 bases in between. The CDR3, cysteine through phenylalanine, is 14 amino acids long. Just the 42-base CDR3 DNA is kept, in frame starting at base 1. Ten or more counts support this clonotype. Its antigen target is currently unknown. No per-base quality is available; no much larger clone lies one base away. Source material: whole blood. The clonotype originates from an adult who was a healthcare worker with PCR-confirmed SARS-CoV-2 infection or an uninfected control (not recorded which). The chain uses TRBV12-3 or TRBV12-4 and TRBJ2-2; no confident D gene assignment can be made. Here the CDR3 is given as CASSPVRVTGELFF. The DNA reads TGTGCCAGCAGCCCTGTCAGAGTCACCGGGGAGCTGTTTTTT.